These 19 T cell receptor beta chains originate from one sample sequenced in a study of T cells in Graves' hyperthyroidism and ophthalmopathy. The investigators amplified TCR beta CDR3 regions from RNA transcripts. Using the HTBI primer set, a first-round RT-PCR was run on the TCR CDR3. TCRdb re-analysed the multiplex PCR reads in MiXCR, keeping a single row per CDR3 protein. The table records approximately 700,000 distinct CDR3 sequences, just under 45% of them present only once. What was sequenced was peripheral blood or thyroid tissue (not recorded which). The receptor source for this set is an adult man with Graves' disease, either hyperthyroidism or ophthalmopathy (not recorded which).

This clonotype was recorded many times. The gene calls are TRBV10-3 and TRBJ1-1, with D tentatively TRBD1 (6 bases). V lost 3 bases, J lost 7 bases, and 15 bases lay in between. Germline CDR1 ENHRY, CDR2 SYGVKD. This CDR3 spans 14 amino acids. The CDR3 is CAISDWGRKNEAFF. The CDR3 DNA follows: TGTGCCATCAGTGACTGGGGGCGTAAGAATGAAGCTTTCTTT.

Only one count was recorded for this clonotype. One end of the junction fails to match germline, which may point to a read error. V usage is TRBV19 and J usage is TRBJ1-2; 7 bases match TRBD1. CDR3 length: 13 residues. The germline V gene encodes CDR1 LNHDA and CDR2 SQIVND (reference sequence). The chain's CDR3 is CVSTQTGNHGYTF. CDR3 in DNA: TGTGTCAGTACTCAGACAGGGAACCATGGCTACACCTTC.

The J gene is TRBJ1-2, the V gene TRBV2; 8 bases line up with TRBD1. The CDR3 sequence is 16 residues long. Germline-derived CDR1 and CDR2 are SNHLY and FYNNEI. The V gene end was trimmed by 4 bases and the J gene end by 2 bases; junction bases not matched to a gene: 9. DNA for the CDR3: TGTGCCAGCAGTGGGGTCCGGGACAGGAAAAACTATGGCTACACCTTC. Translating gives CASSGVRDRKNYGYTF.

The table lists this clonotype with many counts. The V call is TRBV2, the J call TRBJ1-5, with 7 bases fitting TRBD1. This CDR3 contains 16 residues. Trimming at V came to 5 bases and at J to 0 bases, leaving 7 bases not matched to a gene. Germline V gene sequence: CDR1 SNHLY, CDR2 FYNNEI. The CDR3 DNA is TGTGCCAGCAGTCCCGGGACAGCTATTAGCAATCAGCCCCAGCATTTT. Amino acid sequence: CASSPGTAISNQPQHF. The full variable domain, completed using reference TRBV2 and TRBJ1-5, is EPEVTQTPSHQVTQMGQEVILRCVPISNHLYFYWYRQILGQKVEFLVSFYNNEISEKSEIFDDQFSVERPDGSNFTLKIRSTKLEDSAMYFCASSPGTAISNQPQHFGDGTRLSIL.

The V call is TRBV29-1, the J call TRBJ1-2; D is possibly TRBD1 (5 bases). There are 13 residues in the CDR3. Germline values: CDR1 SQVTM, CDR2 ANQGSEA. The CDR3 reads CTDRGGTNYGYTF. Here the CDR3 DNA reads TGCACCGATCGTGGGGGGACCAACTATGGCTACACCTTC.

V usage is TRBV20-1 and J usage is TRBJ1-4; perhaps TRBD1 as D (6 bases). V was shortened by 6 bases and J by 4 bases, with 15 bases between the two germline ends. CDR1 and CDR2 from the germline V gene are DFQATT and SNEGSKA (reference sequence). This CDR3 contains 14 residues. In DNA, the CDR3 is TGCAGTGCGCCGGACAGCCGAGATAATGAAAAACTGTTTTTT. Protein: CSAPDSRDNEKLFF.

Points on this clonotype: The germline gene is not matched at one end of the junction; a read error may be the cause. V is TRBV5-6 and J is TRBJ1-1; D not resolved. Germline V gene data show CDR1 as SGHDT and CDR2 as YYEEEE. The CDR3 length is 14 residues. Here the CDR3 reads CASSLEGSLTAAFF. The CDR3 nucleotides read TGTGCCAGCAGCTTGGAGGGATCCTTGACTGCAGCTTTCTTT.

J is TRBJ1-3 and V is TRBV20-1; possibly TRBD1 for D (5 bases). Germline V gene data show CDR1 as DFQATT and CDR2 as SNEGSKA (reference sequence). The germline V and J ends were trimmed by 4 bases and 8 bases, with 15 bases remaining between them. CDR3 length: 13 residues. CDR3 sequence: CSATGNYGYTIYF. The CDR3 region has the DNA TGCAGTGCTACAGGGAACTATGGCTACACCATATATTTT.

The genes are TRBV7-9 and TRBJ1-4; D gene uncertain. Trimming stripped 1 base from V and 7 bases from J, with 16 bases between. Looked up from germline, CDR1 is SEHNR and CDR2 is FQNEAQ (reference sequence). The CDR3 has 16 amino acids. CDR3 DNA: TGTGCCAGCAGCTTAGAACGGGCCCTGAACACTGAAAAACTGTTTTTT. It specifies CASSLERALNTEKLFF. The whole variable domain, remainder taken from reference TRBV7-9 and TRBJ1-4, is DTGVSQNPRHKITKRGQNVTFRCDPISEHNRLYWYRQTLGQGPEFLTYFQNEAQLEKSRLLSDRFSAERPKGSFSTLEIQRTEQGDSAMYLCASSLERALNTEKLFFGSGTQLSVL.

CDR3 loop: CSASTTGGLRQPQHF. CDR3 coding DNA: TGCAGTGCTAGTACGACAGGGGGCCTTCGACAGCCCCAGCATTTT. The chain couples TRBV20-1 to TRBJ1-5; 10 nucleotides agree with TRBD1. The CDR3 spans 15 residues. Losses at the gene ends were 3 bases for V and 7 bases for J; bases not matched to a gene: 9. CDR1 is DFQATT and CDR2 is SNEGSKA in the germline V gene (reference sequence).

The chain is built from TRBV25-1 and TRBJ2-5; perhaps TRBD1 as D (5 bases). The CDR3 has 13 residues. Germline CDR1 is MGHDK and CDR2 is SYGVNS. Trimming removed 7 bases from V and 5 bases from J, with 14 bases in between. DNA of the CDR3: TGTGCCAGCAACCCAGGGCTGGGGGAGACCCAGTACTTC. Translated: CASNPGLGETQYF.

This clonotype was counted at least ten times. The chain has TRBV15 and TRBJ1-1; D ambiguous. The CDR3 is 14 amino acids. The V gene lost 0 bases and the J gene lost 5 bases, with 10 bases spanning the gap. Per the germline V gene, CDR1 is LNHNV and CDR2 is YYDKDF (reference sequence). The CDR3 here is CATSRDLGGTEAFF. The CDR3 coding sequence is TGTGCCACCAGCAGAGATTTGGGAGGGACTGAAGCTTTCTTT.

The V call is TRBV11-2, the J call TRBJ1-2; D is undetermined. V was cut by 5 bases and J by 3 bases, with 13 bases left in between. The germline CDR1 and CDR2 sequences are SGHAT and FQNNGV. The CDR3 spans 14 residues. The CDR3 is CASSQVNGYYGYTF. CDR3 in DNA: TGTGCCAGCAGCCAAGTTAACGGATACTATGGCTACACCTTC.

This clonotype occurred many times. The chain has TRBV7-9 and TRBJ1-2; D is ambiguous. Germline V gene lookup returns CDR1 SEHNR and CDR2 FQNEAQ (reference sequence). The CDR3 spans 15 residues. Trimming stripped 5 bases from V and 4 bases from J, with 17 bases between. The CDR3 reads CASSPGTVVAYGYTF. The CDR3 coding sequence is TGTGCCAGCAGCCCCGGAACAGTGGTTGCCTATGGCTACACCTTC.

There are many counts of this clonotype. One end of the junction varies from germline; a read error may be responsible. CDR3 sequence reads: CASSFGTGVGYGYTF. DNA for the CDR3: TGTGCCAGCAGCTTCGGGACAGGGGTAGGCTATGGCTACACCTTC. The chain combines TRBV5-1 with TRBJ1-2, with 10 bases that match TRBD1. The germline V gene has CDR1 SGHRS and CDR2 YFSETQ. CDR3 length equals 15 residues. Full variable domain (remainder filled in from reference TRBV5-1 and TRBJ1-2): KAGVTQTPRYLIKTRGQQVTLSCSPISGHRSVSWYQQTPGQGLQFLFEYFSETQRNKGNFPGRFSGRQFSNSRSEMNVSTLELGDSALYLCASSFGTGVGYGYTFGSGTRLTVV.

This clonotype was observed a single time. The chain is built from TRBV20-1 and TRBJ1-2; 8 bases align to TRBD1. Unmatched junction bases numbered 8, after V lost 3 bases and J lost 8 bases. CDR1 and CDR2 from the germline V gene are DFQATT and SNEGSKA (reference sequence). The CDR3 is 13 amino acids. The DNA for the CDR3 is TGCAGTGCTAGCCGGACAGGGCCCCTAGGCTACACCTTC. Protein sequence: CSASRTGPLGYTF.

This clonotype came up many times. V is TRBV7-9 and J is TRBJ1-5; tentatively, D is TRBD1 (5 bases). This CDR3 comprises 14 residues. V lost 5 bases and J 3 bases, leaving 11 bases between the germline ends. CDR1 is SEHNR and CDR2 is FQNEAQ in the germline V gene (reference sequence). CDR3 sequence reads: CASSLGTDNQPQHF. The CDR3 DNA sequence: TGTGCCAGCAGCCTGGGGACCGACAATCAGCCCCAGCATTTT. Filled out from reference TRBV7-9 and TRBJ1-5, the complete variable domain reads DTGVSQNPRHKITKRGQNVTFRCDPISEHNRLYWYRQTLGQGPEFLTYFQNEAQLEKSRLLSDRFSAERPKGSFSTLEIQRTEQGDSAMYLCASSLGTDNQPQHFGDGTRLSIL.

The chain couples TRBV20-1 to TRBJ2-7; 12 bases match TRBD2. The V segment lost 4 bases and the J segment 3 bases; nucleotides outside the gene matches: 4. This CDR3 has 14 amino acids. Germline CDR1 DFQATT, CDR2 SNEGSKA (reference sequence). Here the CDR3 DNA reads TGCAGTGCTACTAGCGGGAGGGCCGGCTACGAGCAGTACTTC. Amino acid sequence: CSATSGRAGYEQYF.

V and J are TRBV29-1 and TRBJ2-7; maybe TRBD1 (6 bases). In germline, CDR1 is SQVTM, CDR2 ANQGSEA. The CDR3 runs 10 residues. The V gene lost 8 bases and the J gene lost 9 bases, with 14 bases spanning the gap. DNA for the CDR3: TGCAGCTTAGGGACATTTGGGCAGTACTTC. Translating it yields CSLGTFGQYF.